These T cell receptor beta chains were read from a single sample in a study of low-dose radiotherapy and immunotherapy resistance in tumors. MiXCR, run by TCRdb on the reads, gives a single entry per CDR3 protein. The data show approximately 47,000 distinct CDR3 sequences, with over 9.5% seen just once and 5.5% to 7.5% held by the top ten. Sequencing used PBMCs, obtained before treatment. The receptor source for this set is a female donor with ovarian cancer. Each CDR3 is given with its conserved first and last residue.

CDR3	V	J
CASRHRARQETQYF	TRBV21-1	TRBJ2-5
CASSQEGLAYEQYF	TRBV4-2	TRBJ2-7
CASRNPKWTGNNEQFF	TRBV21-1	TRBJ2-1
CASMAGRDTQYF	TRBV2	TRBJ2-3
CASSLRGPEAFF	TRBV12-3/TRBV12-4	TRBJ1-1
CAWRGQGSYNEQFF	TRBV30	TRBJ2-1
CSARVGQNPSYEQYF	TRBV20-1	TRBJ2-7
CAWSKGQTEAFF	TRBV30	TRBJ1-1
CASSGGWPQHF	TRBV12-3/TRBV12-4	TRBJ1-5
CASSLAGAVYNEQFF	TRBV12-3/TRBV12-4	TRBJ2-1
CASSLGGQAAGANVLTF	TRBV5-4	TRBJ2-6
CSAPVGVRGSYSNQPQHF	TRBV20-1	TRBJ1-5
CASSSGRTGEGYTF	TRBV11-2	TRBJ1-2
CASSIDQGAGELFF	TRBV19	TRBJ2-2
CASSLFSRELADNEQFF	TRBV7-4	TRBJ2-1
CASSQGWGQGYNEQFF	TRBV14	TRBJ2-1
CASSVMGREGEPQHF	TRBV9	TRBJ1-5
CASSVGGGHSYEQYF	TRBV9	TRBJ2-7
CASSFVLADYNEQFF	TRBV5-1	TRBJ2-1
CASSKKGLANYGYTF	TRBV6-1	TRBJ1-2
CASSVLTANTEAFF	TRBV5-1	TRBJ1-1
CASSLSPFRGGSGGANVLTF	TRBV28	TRBJ2-6
CASSPLAGGMGEQYF	TRBV6-1	TRBJ2-7
CASSLAGAGNEKLFF	TRBV5-4	TRBJ1-4
CASSTPLAGGPYNEQFF	TRBV27	TRBJ2-1
CASSLALNFNEQFF	TRBV7-9	TRBJ2-1
CASSESPSGIGEQFF	TRBV2	TRBJ2-1
CASSQDRPRNTIYF	TRBV4-1	TRBJ1-3
CAWSLTTGAGEKLFF	TRBV30	TRBJ1-4
CASSQGVAGGRNEQFF	TRBV4-1	TRBJ2-1
CASRPRYTGELFF	TRBV6-5	TRBJ2-2
CASSFGTGVKDTQYF	TRBV5-1	TRBJ2-3
CAGAWYEKLFF	TRBV29-1	TRBJ1-4
CSAAKGLWVDEQYF	TRBV20-1	TRBJ2-7
CASSDGPSTDTQYF	TRBV10-1	TRBJ2-3
CASSRTRTGNEQFF	TRBV2	TRBJ2-1
CASSPPQGQLNTEAFF	TRBV18	TRBJ1-1
CASGRLAGSTGELFF	TRBV7-2	TRBJ2-2
CASSIGRGETQYF	TRBV19	TRBJ2-5
CASSPLARLAGEGTDTQYF	TRBV18	TRBJ2-3
CASSQITDTQYF	TRBV3-1	TRBJ2-3
CASSFDRAYGYTF	TRBV5-4	TRBJ1-2
CATEGGSGNSYEQYF	TRBV28	TRBJ2-7
CASSFGTGHNYGYTF	TRBV28	TRBJ1-2
CASRDRDSPLHF	TRBV19	TRBJ1-6
CASSFSYSYEQYF	TRBV7-2	TRBJ2-7
CASSLATAATSGRALAGELFF	TRBV11-2	TRBJ2-2
CSVGGTGGTDTQYF	TRBV29-1	TRBJ2-3
CASRFSGETQYF	TRBV6-1	TRBJ2-5
CASIGTGTGETQYF	TRBV28	TRBJ2-5
CSVERRGQGTYEQYF	TRBV29-1	TRBJ2-7
CASSVGFPNTEAFF	TRBV9	TRBJ1-1
CASTSFVALGTDTQYF	TRBV6-6	TRBJ2-3
CASSKGVSGANVLTF	TRBV27	TRBJ2-6
CASSYIAQSEQYF	TRBV6-6	TRBJ2-7